The present TCR beta chain was sequenced within a study of T cell repertoires in cytomegalovirus infection. Study-level background: Public TCR beta signatures were indicative of both CMV infection and a matching HLA type. Study-wide results and caveats: HLA-C-restricted CMV clonotypes gave the most frequent clonotype in two of eight donors.

With regard to this clonotype: Its antigen remains unidentified.

The trim removed 5 bases at V and 4 bases at J, leaving 7 bases unmatched. The CDR3 extends over 16 amino acids. In germline, CDR1 is SGHTA, CDR2 FQGNSA. A single record per CDR3 protein comes from TCRdb applying MiXCR to the reads. Of about 320,000 distinct CDR3 sequences listed, more than 9% are singletons. This sequence was found in a human donor in good health (CMV status not recorded). Some clones in this sample may be carry-over from other donors' samples. This chain connects TRBV7-2 to TRBJ2-1, with 11 bases identical to TRBD1. Sequencing was performed on PBMCs. In DNA form, the CDR3 reads TGTGCCAGCAGCCCACGGGACAGGGGGGTGTACAATGAGCAGTTCTTC. Translation gives CASSPRDRGVYNEQFF.